This TCR beta chain came from a study of Ad26.COV2.S vaccination and SARS-CoV-2 variants. Study conclusions and caveats: TCR breadth and depth analyses may have underestimated total T cell responses.

Notes on this clone: Its antigen remains unknown.

CDR3 length: 15 amino acids. Germline CDR1 is LNHDA and CDR2 is SQIVND (reference sequence). Trimming took off 4 bases at V and 0 bases at J, with 12 bases between the two ends. Indicated treatment: approximately 18 received Ad26.COV2.S at low or high dose, single or two shots; 5 received placebo; per-sample allocation not given. The samples date from day 63 after the first vaccine or placebo injection. TCRdb keeps only in-frame clones here, not all; method: immunoSEQ multiplex PCR. Altogether about 390,000 clones are present, approximately 86% being singletons, with the ten largest covering 3% to 4.5%.

This sequence joins TRBV19 and TRBJ1-1; D possibly corresponds to TRBD1 (5 bases). The sample in question was peripheral blood, obtained in a trial of Ad26.COV2.S vaccine versus placebo. This sequence was found in a person between 18 and 65 years old who received the Ad26.COV2.S COVID-19 vaccine or a placebo. The CDR3, as DNA: TGTGCCAGTAGTACCTGGGGGACGATGAACACTGAAGCTTTCTTT. Protein sequence: CASSTWGTMNTEAFF.